This T cell receptor (beta chain) appears in the sequencing data of a study of immune evolution from preneoplasia to lung adenocarcinoma. The wider study: HLA loss of heterozygosity: about 7% AIS, less than 18% MIA, about 31% ADC, none AAH.

Whole-study results and caveats: Highest clonality occurred in KRAS-mutant, not EGFR-mutant or double wild-type, nodules. Later-stage lesions seemingly showed higher T cell density and diversity than normal lung.

Turning to this clone: The antigen is not known.

Produced via immunoSEQ multiplex PCR; TCRdb's table is partial and in-frame only. The profile covers about 8,200 clones, with roughly 82% appearing a single time and 2.5% to 3% taken by the ten largest. This sequence originates from a person aged 70 to 85 with lung adenocarcinoma. The material sequenced was FFPE minimally invasive lung adenocarcinoma tissue.

The CDR3 region has the DNA TGTGCCAGCAGCGGACACGGAGAGACTGAAGCTTTCTTT. Protein: CASSGHGETEAFF. V and J are TRBV9 and TRBJ1-1; D gene ambiguous. The germline V gene has CDR1 SGDLS and CDR2 YYNGEE. V was cut by 3 bases and J by 5 bases, with 11 bases left in between. The CDR3 runs 13 residues.